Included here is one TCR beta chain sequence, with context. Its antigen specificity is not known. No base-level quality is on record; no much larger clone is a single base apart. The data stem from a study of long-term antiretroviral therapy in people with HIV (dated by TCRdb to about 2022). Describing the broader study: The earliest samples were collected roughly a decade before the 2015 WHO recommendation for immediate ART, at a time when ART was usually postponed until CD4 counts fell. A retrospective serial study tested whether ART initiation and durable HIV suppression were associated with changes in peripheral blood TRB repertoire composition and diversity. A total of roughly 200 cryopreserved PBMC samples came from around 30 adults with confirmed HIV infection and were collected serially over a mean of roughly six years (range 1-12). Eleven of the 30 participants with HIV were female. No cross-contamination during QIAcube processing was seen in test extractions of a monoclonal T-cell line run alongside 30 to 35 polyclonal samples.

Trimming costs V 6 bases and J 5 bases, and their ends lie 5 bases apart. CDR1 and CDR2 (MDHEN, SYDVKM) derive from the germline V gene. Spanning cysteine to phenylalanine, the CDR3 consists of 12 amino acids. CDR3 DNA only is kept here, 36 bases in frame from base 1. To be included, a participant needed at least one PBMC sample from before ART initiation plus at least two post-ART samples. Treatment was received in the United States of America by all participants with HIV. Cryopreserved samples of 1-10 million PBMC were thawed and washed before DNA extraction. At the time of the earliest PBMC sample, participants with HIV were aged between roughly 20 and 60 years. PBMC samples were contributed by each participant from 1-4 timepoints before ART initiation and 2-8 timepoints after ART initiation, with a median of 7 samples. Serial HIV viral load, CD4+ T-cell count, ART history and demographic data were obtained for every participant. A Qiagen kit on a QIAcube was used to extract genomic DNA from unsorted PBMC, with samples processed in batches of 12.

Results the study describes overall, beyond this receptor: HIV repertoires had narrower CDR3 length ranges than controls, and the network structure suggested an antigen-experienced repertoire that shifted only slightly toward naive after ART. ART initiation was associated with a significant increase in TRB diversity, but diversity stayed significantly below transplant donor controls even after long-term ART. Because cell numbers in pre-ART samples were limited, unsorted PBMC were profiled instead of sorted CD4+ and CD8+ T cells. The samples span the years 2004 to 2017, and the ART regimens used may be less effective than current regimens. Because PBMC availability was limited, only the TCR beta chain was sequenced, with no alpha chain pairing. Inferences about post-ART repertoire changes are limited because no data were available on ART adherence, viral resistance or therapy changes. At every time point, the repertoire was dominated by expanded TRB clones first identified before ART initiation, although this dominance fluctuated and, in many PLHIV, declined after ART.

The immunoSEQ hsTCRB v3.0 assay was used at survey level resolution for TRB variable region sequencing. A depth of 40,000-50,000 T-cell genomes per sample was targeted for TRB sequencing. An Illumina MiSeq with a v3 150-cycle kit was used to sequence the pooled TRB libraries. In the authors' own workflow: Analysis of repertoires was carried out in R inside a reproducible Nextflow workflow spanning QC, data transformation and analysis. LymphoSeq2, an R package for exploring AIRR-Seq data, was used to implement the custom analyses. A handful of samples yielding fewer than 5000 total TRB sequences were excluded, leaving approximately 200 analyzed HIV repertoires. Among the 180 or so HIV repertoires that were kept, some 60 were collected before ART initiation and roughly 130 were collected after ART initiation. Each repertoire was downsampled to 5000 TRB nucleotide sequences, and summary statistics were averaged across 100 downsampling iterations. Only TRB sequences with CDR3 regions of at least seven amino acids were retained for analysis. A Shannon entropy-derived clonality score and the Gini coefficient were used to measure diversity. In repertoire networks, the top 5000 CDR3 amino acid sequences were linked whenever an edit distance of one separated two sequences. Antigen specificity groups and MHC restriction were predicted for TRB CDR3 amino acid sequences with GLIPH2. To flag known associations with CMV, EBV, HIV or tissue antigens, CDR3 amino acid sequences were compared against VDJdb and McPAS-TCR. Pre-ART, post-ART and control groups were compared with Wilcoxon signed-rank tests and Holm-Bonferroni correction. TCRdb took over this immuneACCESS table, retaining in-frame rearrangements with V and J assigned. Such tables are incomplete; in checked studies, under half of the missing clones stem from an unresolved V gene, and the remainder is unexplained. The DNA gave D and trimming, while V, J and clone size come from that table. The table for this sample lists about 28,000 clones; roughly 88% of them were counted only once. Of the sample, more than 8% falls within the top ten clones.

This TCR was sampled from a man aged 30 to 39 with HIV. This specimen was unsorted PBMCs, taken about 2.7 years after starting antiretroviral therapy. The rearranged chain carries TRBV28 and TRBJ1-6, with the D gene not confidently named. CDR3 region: CASSTDNSPLHF. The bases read TGTGCCAGCAGCACAGATAATTCACCCCTCCACTTT.